Listed below are T cell receptor beta chains from one sample, sequenced in a study of shared clonotypes between healthy human individuals. Here immunoSEQ multiplex PCR was the method, and the copy in TCRdb shows in-frame clones only, minus some. The table lists some 2 million clones, roughly 94% of them singletons. The sequenced material came from naive CD4+ T cells sorted from blood. These receptors were taken from a man younger than 35 in good health. Both conserved end residues are part of each CDR3. Each record gives: clone size, D gene, V gene, J gene, CDR3 DNA, CDR3 protein. The D gene is left open where the match is weak. For some rows the clone size is stated as once, few or many, or as a class when expanded; others skip it.

abundance: -; d_gene: -; v_gene: TRBV18; j_gene: TRBJ2-7; CDR3nt: TGTGCCAGCTTTACCGGGACTCGTGGGGAGCAGTACTTC; CDR3aa: CASFTGTRGEQYF
abundance: -; d_gene: -; v_gene: TRBV2; j_gene: TRBJ2-1; CDR3nt: TGTGCCAGCAGTGCTAGGACGGAGAATCAGTTCTTC; CDR3aa: CASSARTENQFF
abundance: -; d_gene: -; v_gene: TRBV7-2; j_gene: TRBJ1-3; CDR3nt: TGTGCCAGCAGTCCTCAGGGCAACCGCCTCTCTGGAAACACCATATATTTT; CDR3aa: CASSPQGNRLSGNTIYF
abundance: -; d_gene: -; v_gene: TRBV4-3; j_gene: TRBJ2-7; CDR3nt: TGCGCCAGCAGCCAAGTTCAGGGGAGCTCCTACGAGCAGTACTTC; CDR3aa: CASSQVQGSSYEQYF
abundance: -; d_gene: -; v_gene: TRBV27; j_gene: TRBJ1-2; CDR3nt: TGTGCCAGCAGCTGGGACGGCCGAGCTAACTATGGCTACACCTTC; CDR3aa: CASSWDGRANYGYTF
abundance: once; d_gene: -; v_gene: TRBV6-6; j_gene: TRBJ1-3; CDR3nt: TGTGCCAGCAGTCAACTAGCCGGAAACACCATATATTTT; CDR3aa: CASSQLAGNTIYF
abundance: -; d_gene: -; v_gene: TRBV29-1; j_gene: TRBJ1-2; CDR3nt: TGCAGCGTCCTACAGGGAGAAGGGGCCTTC; CDR3aa: CSVLQGEGAF
abundance: -; d_gene: TRBD2; v_gene: TRBV29-1; j_gene: TRBJ2-1; CDR3nt: TGCAGCGTTGGGCGGGGGGGGATTTACAATGAGCAGTTCTTC; CDR3aa: CSVGRGGIYNEQFF
abundance: -; d_gene: TRBD1; v_gene: TRBV7-9; j_gene: TRBJ2-7; CDR3nt: TGTGCCAGCAGCTTAGGGACAGGGGATACCTACGAGCAGTACTTC; CDR3aa: CASSLGTGDTYEQYF
abundance: -; d_gene: TRBD1; v_gene: TRBV30; j_gene: TRBJ1-2; CDR3nt: TGTGCCTGGAGTAACGACAGGGGAGGCTACACCTTC; CDR3aa: CAWSNDRGGYTF
abundance: -; d_gene: TRBD1; v_gene: TRBV5-6; j_gene: TRBJ1-6; CDR3nt: TGTGCCAGCAGCTTGGCAGGGACAGGCAATTCACCCCTCCACTTT; CDR3aa: CASSLAGTGNSPLHF
abundance: -; d_gene: -; v_gene: TRBV7-9; j_gene: TRBJ2-7; CDR3nt: TGTGCCAGCAGCCCCCATCCGACCGGTTCCTACGAGCAGTACTTC; CDR3aa: CASSPHPTGSYEQYF
abundance: -; d_gene: -; v_gene: TRBV4-1; j_gene: TRBJ2-7; CDR3nt: TGCGCCAGCAGCCAAGTTTCTGGGCCTCTCTACGAGCAGTACTTC; CDR3aa: CASSQVSGPLYEQYF
abundance: -; d_gene: TRBD1; v_gene: TRBV6-1; j_gene: TRBJ1-2; CDR3nt: TGTGCCAGCAGTGAAGAATGGACAGGGGGTAAAGGCTACACCTTC; CDR3aa: CASSEEWTGGKGYTF
abundance: -; d_gene: TRBD1; v_gene: TRBV6-1; j_gene: TRBJ1-2; CDR3nt: TGTGCCAGCAGTGCCGAGACAGGGCCCTATGGCTACACCTTC; CDR3aa: CASSAETGPYGYTF
abundance: once; d_gene: TRBD2; v_gene: TRBV5-1; j_gene: TRBJ2-5; CDR3nt: TGCGCCAGCAGCTTGGCCCGACTAGCGGGGGGCCACGAGACCCAGTACTTC; CDR3aa: CASSLARLAGGHETQYF
abundance: -; d_gene: -; v_gene: TRBV9; j_gene: TRBJ1-2; CDR3nt: TGTGCCAGCAGCGTAGGACCCACTTATGGCTACACCTTC; CDR3aa: CASSVGPTYGYTF
abundance: -; d_gene: TRBD1; v_gene: TRBV18; j_gene: TRBJ1-1; CDR3nt: TGTGCCAGCTCACCACTGACAGGGGATGAAGCTTTCTTT; CDR3aa: CASSPLTGDEAFF
abundance: -; d_gene: TRBD1; v_gene: TRBV20-1; j_gene: TRBJ2-7; CDR3nt: TGCAGTGCTAGGACAGGGTACGAGCAGTACTTC; CDR3aa: CSARTGYEQYF
abundance: -; d_gene: -; v_gene: TRBV7-5; j_gene: TRBJ1-2; CDR3nt: TGTGCCAGAAGCCTCTACTACCAGGCAGGGAAATCCTATGGCTACACCTTC; CDR3aa: CARSLYYQAGKSYGYTF
abundance: -; d_gene: -; v_gene: TRBV6-6; j_gene: TRBJ1-3; CDR3nt: TGTGCCAGCAGTTACGGAGAAAACACCATATATTTT; CDR3aa: CASSYGENTIYF
abundance: -; d_gene: -; v_gene: TRBV10-3; j_gene: TRBJ2-1; CDR3nt: TGTGCCATCAGTGAGTCCGGCGGCAGCTCCTACAATGAGCAGTTCTTC; CDR3aa: CAISESGGSSYNEQFF
abundance: -; d_gene: -; v_gene: TRBV6-5; j_gene: TRBJ2-4; CDR3nt: TGTGCCAGCAGTACCTTGGGCCTAAAAAACATTCAGTACTTC; CDR3aa: CASSTLGLKNIQYF
abundance: once; d_gene: -; v_gene: TRBV15; j_gene: TRBJ1-2; CDR3nt: TGTGCCACCAGCAGAGATGCTGTATATGGCTACACCTTC; CDR3aa: CATSRDAVYGYTF
abundance: -; d_gene: -; v_gene: TRBV7-3; j_gene: TRBJ2-5; CDR3nt: TGTGCCAGCAGCTTACAGCCCCAGGGGGAGACCCAGTACTTC; CDR3aa: CASSLQPQGETQYF
abundance: -; d_gene: -; v_gene: TRBV10-3; j_gene: TRBJ2-7; CDR3nt: TGTGCCATCAGTGAAGGTTCTTACAGAACCTACGAGCAGTACTTC; CDR3aa: CAISEGSYRTYEQYF
abundance: -; d_gene: -; v_gene: TRBV6-1; j_gene: TRBJ1-3; CDR3nt: TGTGCCACCTTGACAGGCCTCTCTGGAAACACCATATATTTT; CDR3aa: CATLTGLSGNTIYF
abundance: -; d_gene: -; v_gene: TRBV6-5; j_gene: TRBJ1-2; CDR3nt: TGTGCCAGCAGTTACGGCGGTAGTCGGTTTTATGGCTACACCTTC; CDR3aa: CASSYGGSRFYGYTF
abundance: -; d_gene: TRBD1; v_gene: TRBV27; j_gene: TRBJ2-4; CDR3nt: TGTGCCAGCAGTTTATCCTTCGGACAGGGGGCGGCCAAAAACATTCAGTACTTC; CDR3aa: CASSLSFGQGAAKNIQYF
abundance: -; d_gene: -; v_gene: TRBV27; j_gene: TRBJ2-3; CDR3nt: TGTGCCAGCACCTCCCAGGGTTCCGATACGCAGTATTTT; CDR3aa: CASTSQGSDTQYF
abundance: -; d_gene: TRBD1; v_gene: TRBV27; j_gene: TRBJ2-2; CDR3nt: TGTGCCAGCAGTCTCGGGACAGTGGCATCCGGGGAGCTGTTTTTT; CDR3aa: CASSLGTVASGELFF
abundance: -; d_gene: -; v_gene: TRBV21-1; j_gene: TRBJ2-7; CDR3nt: TGTGCCAGCAGCAGAAAGAACTCACCCTACGAGCAGTACTTC; CDR3aa: CASSRKNSPYEQYF
abundance: -; d_gene: -; v_gene: TRBV2; j_gene: TRBJ2-2; CDR3nt: TGTGCCAGCAGTGAATTCCCGGGGGGGGAGCTGTTTTTT; CDR3aa: CASSEFPGGELFF
abundance: -; d_gene: -; v_gene: TRBV7-8; j_gene: TRBJ1-1; CDR3nt: TGTGCCAGCAGCTTAGTCCAAGCCGACGGGGAAGCTGAAGCTTTCTTT; CDR3aa: CASSLVQADGEAEAFF
abundance: -; d_gene: TRBD1; v_gene: TRBV19; j_gene: TRBJ1-2; CDR3nt: TGTGCCAGTAGGACGACAGGGCCCCTAGGCTTC; CDR3aa: CASRTTGPLGF
abundance: -; d_gene: -; v_gene: TRBV18; j_gene: TRBJ1-1; CDR3nt: TGTGCCAGCTCACCACCGATAGGGAACACTGAAGCTTTCTTT; CDR3aa: CASSPPIGNTEAFF
abundance: -; d_gene: -; v_gene: TRBV5-4; j_gene: TRBJ1-6; CDR3nt: TGTGCCAGCAGCTTTCAGGTCACGCCCCGTTATAATTCACCCCTCCACTTT; CDR3aa: CASSFQVTPRYNSPLHF
abundance: -; d_gene: -; v_gene: TRBV7-3; j_gene: TRBJ1-3; CDR3nt: TGTGCCAGCAGCTCACAGGGAGGCTATGGAAACACCATATATTTT; CDR3aa: CASSSQGGYGNTIYF
abundance: -; d_gene: -; v_gene: TRBV7-9; j_gene: TRBJ2-5; CDR3nt: TGTGCCAGCAGCTTAGGGGCCATAGAGACCCAGTACTTC; CDR3aa: CASSLGAIETQYF
abundance: once; d_gene: -; v_gene: TRBV28; j_gene: TRBJ2-2; CDR3nt: TGTGCCAGCAGTTTATTCCCAGCCGCCTCTGGGGAGCTGTTTTTT; CDR3aa: CASSLFPAASGELFF
abundance: -; d_gene: -; v_gene: TRBV5-1; j_gene: TRBJ2-4; CDR3nt: TGCGCCAGCAGCTTCGACGGAATAGCCAAAAACATTCAGTACTTC; CDR3aa: CASSFDGIAKNIQYF
abundance: -; d_gene: -; v_gene: TRBV4-1; j_gene: TRBJ2-5; CDR3nt: TGCGCCAGCAGCCAAGAGACATCGCAAGAGACCCAGTACTTC; CDR3aa: CASSQETSQETQYF
abundance: -; d_gene: TRBD1; v_gene: TRBV19; j_gene: TRBJ2-3; CDR3nt: TGTGCCAGTGGAGGGACAGGGGGAAAGATAGATACGCAGTATTTT; CDR3aa: CASGGTGGKIDTQYF
abundance: -; d_gene: TRBD1; v_gene: TRBV7-9; j_gene: TRBJ1-6; CDR3nt: TGTGCCAGCAGCTTAGGAGCCGGGACAGTTAATTCACCCCTCCACTTT; CDR3aa: CASSLGAGTVNSPLHF
abundance: -; d_gene: -; v_gene: TRBV27; j_gene: TRBJ1-1; CDR3nt: TGTGCCAGCAGTTATCGTGACAGGAGGAACACTGAAGCTTTCTTT; CDR3aa: CASSYRDRRNTEAFF
abundance: -; d_gene: TRBD1; v_gene: TRBV25-1; j_gene: TRBJ1-6; CDR3nt: TGTGCCAGCAGTGAAGGGACAGGCTCCTATAATTCACCCCTCCACTTT; CDR3aa: CASSEGTGSYNSPLHF
abundance: -; d_gene: -; v_gene: TRBV20-1; j_gene: TRBJ2-1; CDR3nt: TGCAGTGCTAGTATTAATGAGCAGTTCTTC; CDR3aa: CSASINEQFF
abundance: -; d_gene: -; v_gene: TRBV30; j_gene: TRBJ2-3; CDR3nt: TGTGCCTGGAGTGCCAGACCCACAGATACGCAGTATTTT; CDR3aa: CAWSARPTDTQYF